The 18 T cell receptor beta chains below come from one sample, sequenced in a study of PD-1 blockade in classical Hodgkin lymphoma. Specified time point: cycle 4 day 1 (C4D1), after 5 to 7 weeks of nivolumab. Brentuximab vedotin exposure varied among the patients, all of whom had relapsed after autologous stem cell transplantation. From thawed PBMCs, CD4+ T cells were purified using magnetic negative selection. Clones were read by immunoSEQ multiplex PCR, and TCRdb kept only the in-frame ones, dropping some. The top ten clones hold over 3% of a sample with under 13,000 clones, approximately 74% of them seen once. Material: CD4+ T cells from blood, obtained before the fourth cycle of nivolumab. The receptors originated from a human donor with classical Hodgkin lymphoma.

This chain connects TRBV13 to TRBJ1-1; D perhaps matches TRBD1 (6 bases). Trimming left V 0 bases short and J 0 bases short, with 14 bases between. CDR3 length: 17 amino acids. Germline lookup yields CDR1 PRHDT and CDR2 FYEKMQ (reference sequence). CDR3 region: CASSLGRGLGLNTEAFF. The CDR3 region has the DNA TGTGCCAGCAGCTTAGGCCGGGGGCTCGGTTTGAACACTGAAGCTTTCTTT. Combining the CDR3 with reference TRBV13 and TRBJ1-1 gives the whole variable domain AAGVIQSPRHLIKEKRETATLKCYPIPRHDTVYWYQQGPGQDPQFLISFYEKMQSDKGSIPDRFSAQQFSDYHSELNMSSLELGDSALYFCASSLGRGLGLNTEAFFGQGTRLTVV.

This clone was found a few times. This sequence joins TRBV4-1 and TRBJ2-7; TRBD1 is a possible D gene (5 bases). Deletions cut 0 bases from V and 3 bases from J, with 12 bases between. This CDR3 contains 15 residues. CDR1 and CDR2 from the germline V gene are MGHRA and YSYEKL. CDR3 in DNA: TGCGCCAGCAGCCAAGACCCGACAGAGATCTACGAGCAGTACTTC. As protein: CASSQDPTEIYEQYF.

The chain couples TRBV9 to TRBJ1-3; D is ambiguous. This CDR3 region has 15 residues. With 0 bases removed from V and 2 bases from J, the gap between germline ends came to 9 bases. Germline V CDR1 and CDR2: SGDLS, YYNGEE. The DNA of the CDR3 is TGTGCCAGCAGCGTAGCCGCCAGGCCTGGAAACACCATATATTTT. Translated, it gives CASSVAARPGNTIYF.

On this clone: Distinct nucleotide sequences in the sample also encode this CDR3. The chain combines TRBV18 with TRBJ2-7, with D perhaps TRBD1 or TRBD2 (7 bases each). V was trimmed by 6 bases and J by 5 bases, leaving 26 bases between them. The CDR3 covers 17 residues. The germline V gene has CDR1 KGHSH and CDR2 LQKENI. CDR3 bases: TGTGCCAGCTCGCCGCAGGGGGGGGACCCCAGGCTTCACGAGCAGTACTTC. Translated, it gives CASSPQGGDPRLHEQYF.

This clone was found a few times. This chain links TRBV5-6 with TRBJ2-4; 7 bases align to TRBD2. There are 15 residues in the CDR3. V lost 0 bases, J lost 1 base, and 1 base stayed unmatched. CDR1 and CDR2 (germline): SGHDT, YYEEEE. The CDR3, as DNA: TGTGCCAGCAGCTTGGCCGGGGGGGCCAAAAACATTCAGTACTTC. Amino acid sequence: CASSLAGGAKNIQYF.

This chain joins TRBV19 and TRBJ2-4; D tentatively reads TRBD1 or TRBD2 (5 bases each). Looked up from germline, CDR1 is LNHDA and CDR2 is SQIVND (reference sequence). V gave up 5 bases and J gave up 0 bases, with 23 bases separating them. The CDR3 is made up of 19 amino acids. The CDR3 spells CASSLTGAFDDLAKNIQYF. In DNA form, the CDR3 reads TGTGCCAGTAGTCTCACCGGGGCCTTTGACGACCTAGCCAAAAACATTCAGTACTTC. Complete variable domain (other parts from reference TRBV19 and TRBJ2-4): DGGITQSPKYLFRKEGQNVTLSCEQNLNHDAMYWYRQDPGQGLRLIYYSQIVNDFQKGDIAEGYSVSREKKESFPLTVTSAQKNPTAFYLCASSLTGAFDDLAKNIQYFGAGTRLSVL.

The chain has TRBV27 and TRBJ2-2; possibly TRBD2 for D (6 bases). Germline lookup yields CDR1 MNHEY and CDR2 SMNVEV (reference sequence). Trimming cost V 4 bases and J 8 bases, with 23 bases left between them. The CDR3 contains 17 residues. DNA of the CDR3: TGTGCCAGCAGTTCACCTCCGGGACTGCCTCTGAGTGGGGAGCTGTTTTTT. It is translated as CASSSPPGLPLSGELFF.

The chain uses TRBV2 and TRBJ1-4; TRBD1 might be the D (6 bases). Germline values: CDR1 SNHLY, CDR2 FYNNEI. With 2 bases removed from V and 6 bases from J, the gap between germline ends came to 13 bases. This CDR3 spans 15 amino acids. CDR3 nucleotide sequence: TGTGCCAGCAGTGAAACTCCTGGGGGCTATGAAAAACTGTTTTTT. Amino acids: CASSETPGGYEKLFF.

The chain is built from TRBV6-5 and TRBJ2-1; the D is unclear. The V end lost 7 bases, the J end lost 3 bases, and 10 bases lay between the germline ends. The length of the CDR3 is 13 residues. Germline V gives CDR1 MNHEY, CDR2 SVGAGI. CDR3 sequence reads: CASKSLFYNEQFF. The CDR3 nucleotides read TGTGCCAGCAAGTCCCTTTTCTACAATGAGCAGTTCTTC.

The genes are TRBV7-8 and TRBJ1-5, with 7 bases identical to TRBD1. Germline V gives CDR1 SGHVS, CDR2 FQNEAQ. J gave up 5 bases and V 1 base, and 2 bases lay outside the gene matches. This CDR3 spans 14 amino acids. CDR3 sequence: CASSLVRGDQPQHF. The CDR3 bases are TGTGCCAGCAGCTTAGTCAGGGGGGATCAGCCCCAGCATTTT. Supplemented by reference TRBV7-8 and TRBJ1-5, the full variable domain reads GAGVSQSPRYKVAKRGQDVALRCDPISGHVSLFWYQQALGQGPEFLTYFQNEAQLDKSGLPSDRFFAERPEGSVSTLKIQRTQQEDSAVYLCASSLVRGDQPQHFGDGTRLSIL.

J is TRBJ1-4 and V is TRBV14, with 7 bases identical to TRBD1. From germline, CDR1 is SGHDN and CDR2 FVKESK. V gave up 4 bases and J gave up 11 bases; unmatched junction bases: 4. CDR3 length equals 12 residues. The CDR3 DNA sequence: TGTGCCAGCAGCCCCGACAGGGTGAAACTGTTTTTT. As protein: CASSPDRVKLFF.

The chain employs TRBV27 and TRBJ2-1; 8 bases are shared with TRBD2. The CDR3 spans 15 residues. From germline, CDR1 is MNHEY and CDR2 SMNVEV (reference sequence). The V gene end was trimmed by 4 bases and the J gene end by 9 bases; junction bases not matched to a gene: 11. The CDR3 DNA follows: TGTGCCAGCAGTTCGTCCGGGACTAGTATTGTTGAGCAGTTCTTC. This gives the protein CASSSSGTSIVEQFF.

This sequence joins TRBV5-1 and TRBJ1-5, with TRBD1 matching 7 bases. CDR1 is SGHRS and CDR2 is YFSETQ in the germline V gene. Unmatched junction bases numbered 3, after V lost 4 bases and J lost 2 bases. This CDR3 region has 14 residues. DNA for the CDR3: TGCGCCAGCAGCCCAGGACAGGGCAATCAGCCCCAGCATTTT. This gives the protein CASSPGQGNQPQHF.

Only a few counts were recorded for this clone. This chain joins TRBV6-5 and TRBJ1-5; no clear D. The CDR3 is 13 amino acids. Germline V gene sequence: CDR1 MNHEY, CDR2 SVGAGI. V shed 5 bases and J shed 5 bases, with 10 bases lying between them. The CDR3 DNA follows: TGTGCCAGCAGTCCCGGGAGGGATCAGCCCCAGCATTTT. This encodes CASSPGRDQPQHF.

The V and J genes are TRBV2 and TRBJ2-7, with 10 bases lining up with TRBD1. The junction had 1 base not matched to a gene; V was cut back by 5 bases and J by 3 bases. Germline V lookup: CDR1 SNHLY, CDR2 FYNNEI. This CDR3 has 13 amino acids. CDR3 DNA: TGTGCCAGCAGTCGGGACAGGGGCTACGAGCAGTACTTC. Translated, it gives CASSRDRGYEQYF.

CDR3 nucleotides: TGTGCCAGCTCGCTCCGGGGTCTAGATCCCTACAATGAGCAGTTCTTC. This encodes CASSLRGLDPYNEQFF. The rearrangement links TRBV18 to TRBJ2-1, with D possibly being TRBD2 (5 bases). The germline V gene encodes CDR1 KGHSH and CDR2 LQKENI. The V gene lost 6 bases and the J gene lost 2 bases, with 17 bases spanning the gap. This CDR3 has 16 residues.

The CDR3 region has the DNA TGTGCCAGCAGAGGGGCTGGAAACACCATATATTTT. This codes for CASRGAGNTIYF. The J gene is TRBJ1-3, the V gene TRBV7-3; D might be TRBD1 (5 bases). Germline CDR1 reads SGHTA; CDR2 reads FQGTGA. The V and J ends lost 6 bases and 2 bases respectively, with 5 bases between them. This CDR3 has 12 amino acids. Variable domain in full (rest from reference TRBV7-3 and TRBJ1-3): GAGVSQTPSNKVTEKGKYVELRCDPISGHTALYWYRQSLGQGPEFLIYFQGTGAADDSGLPNDRFFAVRPEGSVSTLKIQRTERGDSAVYLCASRGAGNTIYFGEGSWLTVV.

V gene TRBV11-3 combines with J gene TRBJ2-3; 11 bases match TRBD1. The CDR3 runs 16 residues. In germline, CDR1 is SGHNT, CDR2 YENEEA. After removal of 4 bases from V and 1 base from J, the junction contained 4 bases not matched to a gene. The CDR3: CASSSGQGAGTDTQYF. DNA of the CDR3: TGTGCCAGCAGCTCCGGACAGGGGGCGGGCACAGATACGCAGTATTTT.